Here is one T cell receptor (beta chain) with its context. Its antigen is not known. This record comes from a study of cytomegalovirus exposure and HLA in healthy donors. Both 60 Vbeta primers and 13 Jbeta primers went into the PCR. Clones were read by immunoSEQ multiplex PCR, and TCRdb kept only the in-frame ones, dropping some. The table includes some 220,000 clones, 77% detected once. The CDR3 sequence is 15 residues long. Germline trimming cut 4 bases from V and 7 bases from J; bases unmatched to any gene: 12. Per germline, CDR1 PRHDT and CDR2 FYEKMQ (reference sequence). Study-level points and caveats: Reports credit the classifier with highly specific, highly sensitive diagnosis of cytomegalovirus status. Cytomegalovirus-associated TCR beta chains were listed, numbering under 200. The HLA-A and HLA-B alleles of most subjects were reportedly predicted accurately from TCR beta sequences.

V usage is TRBV13 and J usage is TRBJ1-1; 7 nucleotides agree with TRBD1. Sequencing was done on a sample of PBMCs. This clonotype was obtained from an older woman in good health and CMV-seropositive. The CDR3 coding sequence is TGTGCCAGCAGCTCGACTGACAGGGCCAAGGGTGAAGCTTTCTTT. Protein: CASSSTDRAKGEAFF.